This T cell receptor beta chain was recovered during a study of cytomegalovirus exposure and HLA in healthy donors. Findings of the study overall: A link between a missense DCLRE1C variant and TCR beta V- and J-gene trimming emerged from a later analysis.

Trimming cost V 3 bases and J 3 bases, with 15 bases left between them. The CDR3 sequence is 15 residues long. Germline CDR1 and CDR2: SGHVS and FQNEAQ. The primer mix had 60 Vbeta and 13 Jbeta primers. Produced via immunoSEQ multiplex PCR; TCRdb's table is partial and in-frame only. The sample holds fewer than 100,000 clones, 60% to 80% seen once. A word on this clone: The antigen remains unidentified.

The TCR sequence derives from a man aged 35-49 years in good health and CMV-seronegative. J is TRBJ2-7 and V is TRBV7-8; D is perhaps TRBD1 (6 bases). Material for sequencing was PBMCs. The CDR3 coding sequence is TGTGCCAGCAGCTTGGTATCCGGGACACTCTACGAGCAGTACTTC. Encoded protein: CASSLVSGTLYEQYF. The full variable domain, with the rest looked up from reference TRBV7-8 and TRBJ2-7, is GAGVSQSPRYKVAKRGQDVALRCDPISGHVSLFWYQQALGQGPEFLTYFQNEAQLDKSGLPSDRFFAERPEGSVSTLKIQRTQQEDSAVYLCASSLVSGTLYEQYFGPGTRLTVT.